Following are 29 T cell receptor beta chains from one sample sequenced in a study of cytomegalovirus exposure and HLA in healthy donors. Both 60 Vbeta primers and 13 Jbeta primers went into the PCR. Sequencing used immunoSEQ multiplex PCR; TCRdb keeps in-frame clones, though not all of them. The top ten hold over 2.5% of the sample, which has around 120,000 clones, roughly 80% seen once. The material sequenced was PBMCs. These TCRs come from a male donor in good health and CMV-seronegative.

In DNA, the CDR3 is TGTGCCAGCAGCTTAATATCCACTGAAGCTTTCTTT. It yields the protein CASSLISTEAFF. The chain carries TRBV11-2 and TRBJ1-1; D uncertain. The CDR3 runs 12 residues. Trimming took off 2 bases at V and 4 bases at J, with 5 bases between the two ends. Looked up from germline, CDR1 is SGHAT and CDR2 is FQNNGV.

The genes are TRBV4-3 and TRBJ1-1, with TRBD1 as a possible D gene (6 bases). The CDR3 is 15 residues long. V was shortened by 1 base and J by 10 bases, with 19 bases between the two germline ends. CDR1 is LGHNA and CDR2 is YSLEER in the germline V gene. The CDR3 sequence: CASSQAFRGALAAFF. The DNA of the CDR3 is TGCGCCAGCAGCCAAGCGTTCCGGGGGGCTTTAGCAGCTTTCTTT.

V usage is TRBV5-1 and J usage is TRBJ1-1; TRBD1 might be the D (6 bases). Between the trimmed V and J ends, which lost 4 bases and 4 bases, there was a span of 8 bases. The CDR3 runs 12 residues. Germline V gene lookup returns CDR1 SGHRS and CDR2 YFSETQ. The CDR3 DNA is TGCGCCAGCAGCATACAGGGCACTGAAGCTTTCTTT. Translating gives CASSIQGTEAFF.

The sample holds a few counts of this clone. This chain uses TRBV4-2 with TRBJ2-1; D is possibly TRBD2 (5 bases). V was clipped by 5 bases and J by 1 base, with 9 bases between them. Germline lookup yields CDR1 LGHNA and CDR2 YNFKEQ. The CDR3 sequence is 14 residues long. The CDR3 DNA sequence: TGTGCCAGCAGCGGTGGGGAGTCCTACAATGAGCAGTTCTTC. It yields the protein CASSGGESYNEQFF.

This clone has only one observation. The V and J genes are TRBV11-2 and TRBJ1-6; D remains ambiguous. This CDR3 is 14 amino acids long. Trimming left V 5 bases short and J 9 bases short, with 14 bases between. In germline, CDR1 is SGHAT, CDR2 FQNNGV. The CDR3 reads CASSPFLNSSPLHF. The CDR3 coding sequence is TGTGCCAGCAGCCCTTTCTTAAATAGTTCACCCCTCCACTTT.

The chain recombines TRBV7-8 with TRBJ2-5; 11 nucleotides match TRBD2. Germline V gene sequence: CDR1 SGHVS, CDR2 FQNEAQ. This CDR3 spans 15 amino acids. V lost 7 bases to trimming and J lost 5 bases; unmatched junction nucleotides: 9. CDR3 region: CASTLAGGREETQYF. CDR3 coding DNA: TGTGCCAGCACTCTAGCGGGGGGCCGTGAGGAGACCCAGTACTTC. The full variable domain, rest sourced from reference TRBV7-8 and TRBJ2-5, is GAGVSQSPRYKVAKRGQDVALRCDPISGHVSLFWYQQALGQGPEFLTYFQNEAQLDKSGLPSDRFFAERPEGSVSTLKIQRTQQEDSAVYLCASTLAGGREETQYFGPGTRLLVL.

The chain uses TRBV7-2 and TRBJ1-4; TRBD1 is a possible D gene (5 bases). Germline V gene lookup returns CDR1 SGHTA and CDR2 FQGNSA. This CDR3 contains 16 residues. Trimming took off 5 bases at V and 4 bases at J, with 17 bases between the two ends. The CDR3 region has the DNA TGTGCCAGCAGCCCCAGACGGGGGGACGGTAATGAAAAACTGTTTTTT. Encoded protein: CASSPRRGDGNEKLFF. Variable domain in full (rest from reference TRBV7-2 and TRBJ1-4): GAGVSQSPSNKVTEKGKDVELRCDPISGHTALYWYRQSLGQGLEFLIYFQGNSAPDKSGLPSDRFSAERTGGSVSTLTIQRTQQEDSAVYLCASSPRRGDGNEKLFFGSGTQLSVL.

Concerning this clone itself: A far larger clone differs by one base, so this is likely a read error. Other DNA sequences in the sample encode the same CDR3. This sequence joins TRBV6-4 and TRBJ2-6; weak D call: TRBD2 (6 bases). This CDR3 region has 16 residues. CDR1 and CDR2 from the germline V gene are MRHNA and SNTAGT. CDR3 loop: CASSASSGTGANVLTF. CDR3 DNA: TGTGCCAGCAGCGCCTCGTCAGGGACTGGTGCCAACGTCCTGACTTTC.

V gene TRBV7-2 combines with J gene TRBJ2-7; 16 positions match TRBD2. With V trimmed by 5 bases and J by 4 bases, 2 bases remained unmatched. The CDR3 covers 15 residues. Germline CDR1 SGHTA, CDR2 FQGNSA. The CDR3 nucleotides read TGTGCCAGCAGCGGGACTAGCGGGAGGGATTACGAGCAGTACTTC. Translating it yields CASSGTSGRDYEQYF.

This clone was recorded once. The genes are TRBV6-5 and TRBJ1-1; unclear D gene. CDR1 and CDR2 (germline): MNHEY, SVGAGI. Trimming stripped 2 bases from V and 2 bases from J, with 12 bases between. This CDR3 is 15 amino acids long. CDR3 coding DNA: TGTGCCAGCAGTTACGGCGGGAGCGGAAACACTGAAGCTTTCTTT. Translation: CASSYGGSGNTEAFF.

This clone was picked up a small number of times. The rearrangement joins TRBV7-3 to TRBJ2-7; 9 nucleotides match TRBD1. CDR3 length: 14 amino acids. V was clipped by 5 bases and J by 3 bases; unmatched bases: 5. Germline assignment: CDR1 SGHTA and CDR2 FQGTGA. The CDR3 nucleotides read TGTGCCAGCAGCCTCGGGACAGGGAACTACGAGCAGTACTTC. This sequence encodes CASSLGTGNYEQYF.

The rearrangement links TRBV30 to TRBJ2-1; D is perhaps TRBD2 (5 bases). Trimming removed 4 bases from V and 7 bases from J, with 11 bases in between. The CDR3 totals 12 residues. Germline V gene lookup returns CDR1 GTSNPN and CDR2 SVGIG (reference sequence). The CDR3 DNA reads as TGTGCCTGGACCACCGCGGGTAATGAGCAGTTCTTC. This translates into CAWTTAGNEQFF.

This chain uses TRBV7-2 with TRBJ2-7, with D maybe TRBD2 (7 bases). Germline CDR1 and CDR2: SGHTA and FQGNSA. V lost 2 bases and J lost 7, with 18 bases in between. The CDR3 length is 15 residues. The CDR3 loop reads CASSLSRGGAEEQYF. The CDR3, as DNA: TGTGCCAGCAGCTTAAGTCGTGGGGGGGCCGAGGAGCAGTACTTC. Full variable domain (missing parts from reference TRBV7-2 and TRBJ2-7): GAGVSQSPSNKVTEKGKDVELRCDPISGHTALYWYRQSLGQGLEFLIYFQGNSAPDKSGLPSDRFSAERTGGSVSTLTIQRTQQEDSAVYLCASSLSRGGAEEQYFGPGTRLTVT.

The chain links TRBV10-3 to TRBJ1-1; 8 bases map to TRBD1. Germline loops: CDR1 ENHRY, CDR2 SYGVKD. Unmatched junction bases numbered 2, after V lost 4 bases and J lost 1 base. The CDR3 runs 14 residues. The CDR3 protein is CAISGTGGNTEAFF. In nucleotides, the CDR3 is TGTGCCATCAGTGGCACAGGGGGGAACACTGAAGCTTTCTTT.

This chain connects TRBV6-5 to TRBJ1-5; D may be TRBD1 (6 bases). Germline lookup yields CDR1 MNHEY and CDR2 SVGAGI. V gave up 9 bases and J gave up 3 bases, with 12 bases separating them. This CDR3 has 13 residues. CDR3 nucleotide sequence: TGTGCCAGTCGCCGGGACATCAATCAGCCCCAGCATTTT. It translates to CASRRDINQPQHF.

The chain is built from TRBV5-1 and TRBJ2-3, with 9 bases identical to TRBD1. The CDR3 totals 17 residues. The junction had 9 bases not matched to a gene; V was cut back by 4 bases and J by 0 bases. Germline lookup yields CDR1 SGHRS and CDR2 YFSETQ. CDR3 DNA sequence: TGCGCCAGCAGCGCTAATCCGGGACAGGGTAGCACAGATACGCAGTATTTT. Its protein product is CASSANPGQGSTDTQYF.

V and J are TRBV18 and TRBJ2-1, with 7 bases fitting TRBD1. V lost 1 base to trimming and J lost 7 bases; unmatched junction nucleotides: 4. The germline V gene has CDR1 KGHSH and CDR2 LQKENI. The CDR3 has 14 amino acids. The CDR3 coding sequence is TGTGCCAGCTCACCACGGACAGGTAGAAATGAGCAGTTCTTC. As protein: CASSPRTGRNEQFF.

The gene calls are TRBV28 and TRBJ2-6, with D unclear. Trimming left V 3 bases short and J 1 base short, with 4 bases between. This CDR3 comprises 14 residues. Germline V gene sequence: CDR1 MDHEN, CDR2 SYDVKM. The CDR3: CASSLRSGANVLTF. The CDR3 DNA sequence: TGTGCCAGCAGTTTGCGATCTGGGGCCAACGTCCTGACTTTC.

This CDR3 is CASSPSRDRGSFYEQYF. The CDR3 DNA reads as TGTGCCAGCAGTCCATCCCGGGACAGGGGTTCGTTCTACGAGCAGTACTTC. This rearrangement joins TRBV28 to TRBJ2-7, with 10 bases aligning to TRBD1. J gave up 3 bases and V 5 bases, and 13 bases lay outside the gene matches. The CDR3 covers 17 residues. Germline V gene data show CDR1 as MDHEN and CDR2 as SYDVKM.

The chain employs TRBV30 and TRBJ1-2; D ambiguous. Germline CDR1 reads GTSNPN; CDR2 reads SVGIG (reference sequence). This CDR3 contains 13 residues. Trimming removed 0 bases at V and 6 bases at J, with 11 bases between. Written as DNA, the CDR3 is TGTGCCTGGAGTGTACTGCCGGGTCATGGCTACACCTTC. Translating it yields CAWSVLPGHGYTF.

The chain links TRBV5-6 to TRBJ2-7; the D is unclear. Trimming removed 4 bases from V and 3 bases from J, with 11 bases in between. The CDR3 runs to 13 residues. Germline loops: CDR1 SGHDT, CDR2 YYEEEE. CDR3 DNA: TGTGCCAGCAGCGGTGGCCCGAACTACGAGCAGTACTTC. It encodes CASSGGPNYEQYF. Full variable domain (outside the CDR3, taken from reference TRBV5-6 and TRBJ2-7): DAGVTQSPTHLIKTRGQQVTLRCSPKSGHDTVSWYQQALGQGPQFIFQYYEEEERQRGNFPDRFSGHQFPNYSSELNVNALLLGDSALYLCASSGGPNYEQYFGPGTRLTVT.

This chain links TRBV30 with TRBJ1-2, with D unresolved. CDR1 GTSNPN and CDR2 SVGIG come from the germline V gene (reference sequence). Trimming took off 7 bases at V and 2 bases at J, with 14 bases between the two ends. This CDR3 has 13 amino acids. Written as DNA, the CDR3 is TGTGCCTCCTACGACATTACGAACTATGGCTACACCTTC. Its protein is CASYDITNYGYTF.

The CDR3 reads CASSFGVGNSPLHF. The CDR3 DNA is TGTGCCAGCAGCTTCGGAGTAGGAAATTCACCCCTCCACTTT. The chain employs TRBV5-4 and TRBJ1-6; D is unresolved. The CDR3 is made up of 14 amino acids. The germline gives CDR1 SGHNT, CDR2 YYREEE (reference sequence). V lost 2 bases to trimming and J lost 7 bases, with 10 bases between them.

The chain uses TRBV5-6 and TRBJ1-3; TRBD1 aligns across 9 bases. Losses at the gene ends were 4 bases for V and 2 bases for J; bases not matched to a gene: 7. The CDR3 spans 16 residues. Looked up from germline, CDR1 is SGHDT and CDR2 is YYEEEE. The CDR3 nucleotides are TGTGCCAGCAGCGGGACAGGGCTTGGGACTGGAAACACCATATATTTT. This gives the protein CASSGTGLGTGNTIYF. Full variable domain (remainder filled in from reference TRBV5-6 and TRBJ1-3): DAGVTQSPTHLIKTRGQQVTLRCSPKSGHDTVSWYQQALGQGPQFIFQYYEEEERQRGNFPDRFSGHQFPNYSSELNVNALLLGDSALYLCASSGTGLGTGNTIYFGEGSWLTVV.

This chain links TRBV19 with TRBJ1-6; D gene ambiguous. CDR3 length: 12 amino acids. Germline V lookup: CDR1 LNHDA, CDR2 SQIVND (reference sequence). Trimming pared 8 bases from V and 4 bases from J, leaving 6 bases between. The CDR3, as DNA: TGTGCCAGTCGGGGATATAATTCACCCCTCCACTTT. Translation: CASRGYNSPLHF.

The V and J genes are TRBV5-4 and TRBJ2-2; maybe TRBD1 (6 bases). V shed 0 bases and J shed 1 base, with 16 bases lying between them. The CDR3 length is 18 residues. Per the germline V gene, CDR1 is SGHNT and CDR2 is YYREEE (reference sequence). DNA of the CDR3: TGTGCCAGCAGCTTGGATACCAGGGGCATAGGGAACACCGGGGAGCTGTTTTTT. Its protein is CASSLDTRGIGNTGELFF.

The chain uses TRBV19 and TRBJ1-5; D not certain. The CDR3 covers 12 residues. Trimming removed 3 bases from V and 6 bases from J, with 6 bases in between. Germline CDR1 LNHDA, CDR2 SQIVND (reference sequence). The CDR3 bases are TGTGCCAGTAGTATTTCCCTTCAGCCCCAGCATTTT. As protein: CASSISLQPQHF.

CDR3 in amino acids: CASSLWQGNTEAFF. In DNA form, the CDR3 reads TGCGCCAGCAGCTTGTGGCAGGGGAACACTGAAGCTTTCTTT. The V gene is TRBV5-1, the J gene TRBJ1-1, with a possible D match to TRBD1 (5 bases). Germline V lookup: CDR1 SGHRS, CDR2 YFSETQ. Trimming stripped 1 base from V and 1 base from J, with 8 bases between. The length of the CDR3 is 14 residues.

This chain joins TRBV4-3 and TRBJ2-3; 7 nucleotides agree with TRBD1. The trim removed 2 bases at V and 0 bases at J, leaving 5 bases unmatched. Germline V lookup: CDR1 LGHNA, CDR2 YSLEER. The CDR3 is made up of 16 amino acids. CDR3 coding DNA: TGCGCCAGCAGCCAACTCCCGGGACAGAGCACAGATACGCAGTATTTT. Its protein product is CASSQLPGQSTDTQYF.